Listed below are T cell receptor beta chains from one sample, sequenced in a study of PD-1 blockade in mismatch repair-deficient tumors. Generated by immunoSEQ multiplex PCR, the TCRdb table keeps only in-frame clones and is missing some. The repertoire includes 30,000 to 45,000 clones, over 70% of them detected once, and around 1% sits in the top ten. Sequencing was performed on PBMCs, taken about 38 weeks after starting pembrolizumab. These receptors came from an adult with mismatch repair-deficient cancer. Both conserved end residues are part of each CDR3. Each record gives: clone size, J gene, V gene, D gene, CDR3 DNA, CDR3 protein. The D gene is left open where the match is weak. Clone sizes are given selectively: once, few, many, or a class where the clone is expanded.

few,TRBJ2-7,TRBV6-5,TRBD1,TGTGCCAGCAGCCCCCAGACAGGGCTTACCTACGAGCAGTACTTC,CASSPQTGLTYEQYF
.,TRBJ2-3,TRBV5-1,.,TGCGCCAGCAGCTTTGGCGGGGCACACACAGATACGCAGTATTTT,CASSFGGAHTDTQYF
.,TRBJ2-3,TRBV7-6,TRBD2,TGTGCCAGCAGCCCTACTAGCGGCGCTAGCACAGATACGCAGTATTTT,CASSPTSGASTDTQYF
.,TRBJ2-2,TRBV4-2,TRBD1,TGTGCCAGCAGCCAACCGGGACAGAGCACCGGGGAGCTGTTTTTT,CASSQPGQSTGELFF
.,TRBJ1-4,TRBV19,.,TGTGCCAGTAGTCCAAGAGGAACTAATGAAAAACTGTTTTTT,CASSPRGTNEKLFF
.,TRBJ1-4,TRBV4-2,.,TGTGCCAGCAGCCGGGCCTTTGCAACTAATGAAAAACTGTTTTTT,CASSRAFATNEKLFF
.,TRBJ2-3,TRBV9,.,TGTGCCAGCAGCGGACAGGTGAACACAGATACGCAGTATTTT,CASSGQVNTDTQYF
.,TRBJ1-1,TRBV7-8,TRBD1,TGTGCCAGCAGCACCACAGGGGCAGACAAACCCGGCTTT,CASSTTGADKPGF
.,TRBJ2-3,TRBV27,.,TGTGCCAGCGGGCATAGCACAGATACGCAGTATTTT,CASGHSTDTQYF
once,TRBJ2-1,TRBV6-1,.,TGTGCCAGCAGTACTTCACCGGGAGCCCGCCGTGAGCAGTTCTTC,CASSTSPGARREQFF
.,TRBJ2-7,TRBV30,.,TGTGCCTGGAGTGACAGCGGTTACGAGCAGTACTTC,CAWSDSGYEQYF
.,TRBJ2-6,TRBV9,TRBD1,TGTGCCAGCAGGCTGGGTAGGGGGCCGGAAACTGGGGCCAACGTCCTGACTTTC,CASRLGRGPETGANVLTF
.,TRBJ1-1,TRBV16,TRBD1,TGTGCCAGCAGCCAATCTAGGACAGGGGGGGCTGAAGCTTTCTTT,CASSQSRTGGAEAFF
.,TRBJ2-1,TRBV6-6,.,TGTGCCAACCGGGACTCCTTCTCCAATGAGCAGTTCTTC,CANRDSFSNEQFF
.,TRBJ2-1,TRBV11-3,.,TGTGCCAGCAGCCCCCAAGGGGTTTACAATGAGCAGTTCTTC,CASSPQGVYNEQFF
.,TRBJ2-1,TRBV7-9,.,TGTGCCAGCAGCCGAGCGCGTAGCTCCTACAATGAGCAGTTCTTC,CASSRARSSYNEQFF
.,TRBJ2-5,TRBV27,.,TGTGCCAGCAGGACCGGAGGCACAGAGACCCAGTACTTC,CASRTGGTETQYF
.,TRBJ1-1,TRBV27,.,TGTGCCAGCAGTTTATCCCAACAGAGAAACACTGAAGCTTTCTTT,CASSLSQQRNTEAFF
.,TRBJ1-1,TRBV27,TRBD1,TGTGCCAGCAGTACATCGACAGGGCCCCTAGAGACACTGAGGGCTTTCTTT,CASSTSTGPLETLRAFF
.,TRBJ2-1,TRBV4-1,TRBD2,TGCGCCAGCAGCCAAGTTCTAGCGGGAGACCACAATGAGCAGTTCTTC,CASSQVLAGDHNEQFF
.,TRBJ1-1,TRBV29-1,.,TGCAGCGTTGAAGAACAGGGAAACACTGAAGCTTTCTTT,CSVEEQGNTEAFF
.,TRBJ2-2,TRBV28,.,TGTGCCAGCTCACGGCCATCAGGGAACACCGGGGAGCTGTTTTTT,CASSRPSGNTGELFF
.,TRBJ2-1,TRBV28,TRBD2,TGTGCCAGCAGCTCAGTGGGGGGGAGGACCTACAATGAGCAGTTCTTC,CASSSVGGRTYNEQFF
.,TRBJ1-3,TRBV6-5,TRBD1,TGTGCCAGCAGTTACTCGCAGGGGGCTGGAAACACCATATATTTT,CASSYSQGAGNTIYF
.,TRBJ2-7,TRBV5-1,TRBD1,TGCGCCAGCAGCCCCCAGGGGGACTACGAGCAGTACTTC,CASSPQGDYEQYF
.,TRBJ2-1,TRBV7-6,TRBD2,TGTGCCAGCAGCCCGACTAGCGCCGGCTCCTACTCCTACAATGAGCAGTTCTTC,CASSPTSAGSYSYNEQFF
.,TRBJ2-3,TRBV28,.,TGTGCCAGCAGTCCGTCGGGGATCCGAACGGATACGCAGTATTTT,CASSPSGIRTDTQYF
few,TRBJ1-2,TRBV4-1,TRBD1,TGCGCCAGCAGCCCAACCGGAGAGGGGGCGCACGGCTACACCTTC,CASSPTGEGAHGYTF
once,TRBJ2-2,TRBV2,.,TGTGCCAGCACCCCACAGGGTTCCCCCGGGGAGCTGTTTTTT,CASTPQGSPGELFF
few,TRBJ2-7,TRBV2,TRBD1,TGTGCCAGCAGATTTAACAGGGGTGGCGAGCAGTACTTC,CASRFNRGGEQYF
.,TRBJ1-4,TRBV4-1,.,TGCGCCAGCAGCCATGTCAAGGGGGGGCTTAATGAAAAACTGTTTTTT,CASSHVKGGLNEKLFF
.,TRBJ2-1,TRBV18,.,TGTGCCAGCTCACCAGGCGCGGGCGATGAGCAGTTCTTC,CASSPGAGDEQFF
.,TRBJ2-5,TRBV18,.,TGTGCCAGCTCACCTGACAGAATCCAAGAGACCCAGTACTTC,CASSPDRIQETQYF
.,TRBJ2-1,TRBV28,.,TGTGCCAGCAGTTTATTCAATAATGAGCAGTTCTTC,CASSLFNNEQFF
.,TRBJ2-3,TRBV27,TRBD2,TGTGCCAGCAGTTTAGGTCCGGGACTAGCGGGAGGCACCAAAGATACGCAGTATTTT,CASSLGPGLAGGTKDTQYF
.,TRBJ1-4,TRBV11-3,TRBD1,TGTGCCAGCAGCACTAGGGGCTGGTTCGACAGGGTTGAAAAACTGTTTTTT,CASSTRGWFDRVEKLFF
.,TRBJ1-3,TRBV6-1,TRBD1,TGTGCCAGCAGTGAATTAGGGACAGGGGTTGGAAACACCATATATTTT,CASSELGTGVGNTIYF
few,TRBJ2-7,TRBV10-2,TRBD2,TGCGCCAGCAGTGAGTCGGCGGGAGACTTCTACGAGCAGTACTTC,CASSESAGDFYEQYF
.,TRBJ2-3,TRBV10-3,TRBD2,TGTGCCATCAGTGCTAGCGGGAACCCCGCAGATACGCAGTATTTT,CAISASGNPADTQYF
.,TRBJ1-5,TRBV19,.,TGTGCCAGTAGTATTGTGACAGCTAACAATCAGCCCCAGCATTTT,CASSIVTANNQPQHF
.,TRBJ2-7,TRBV11-3,.,TGTGCCAGCAGCCGCGGTCTGGGCGAGCAGTACTTC,CASSRGLGEQYF
.,TRBJ2-3,TRBV25-1,.,TGTGCCAGCAGTGAAACTAGTGGCACAGATACGCAGTATTTT,CASSETSGTDTQYF
.,TRBJ2-7,TRBV7-9,.,TGTGCCAGCAGCTTAGCAGGGGCGCACGAGCAGTACTTC,CASSLAGAHEQYF
.,TRBJ2-7,TRBV5-1,.,TGCGCCAGCAGCCAGGACAGTTCCTACGAGCAGTACTTC,CASSQDSSYEQYF
.,TRBJ2-1,TRBV30,TRBD2,TGTGCCTGGAGGGGGGCTAGCGGGAGTAATGAGCAGTTCTTC,CAWRGASGSNEQFF
.,TRBJ1-1,TRBV6-5,.,TGTGCCAGCAGTTACTCGTGGCAGGACACTGAAGCTTTCTTT,CASSYSWQDTEAFF
.,TRBJ2-3,TRBV6-4,.,TGTGCCAGCAGTACGACTTACTTTGATACGCAGTATTTT,CASSTTYFDTQYF
few,TRBJ2-7,TRBV7-8,TRBD1,TGTGCCAGCAGCCTGACAGGGCGGACCTACGAGCAGTACTTC,CASSLTGRTYEQYF
.,TRBJ2-3,TRBV9,TRBD1,TGTGCCAGCAGCGCCAGGGACAGGAGCACAGATACGCAGTATTTT,CASSARDRSTDTQYF
.,TRBJ2-7,TRBV5-6,TRBD1,TGTGCCAGCAGCTTGTGGGAGAAACAGGGGCCTTCCTACGAGCAGTACTTC,CASSLWEKQGPSYEQYF
.,TRBJ1-1,TRBV7-9,TRBD1,TGTGCCAGCAGCGTCCGGGACAGGGGGATGAACACTGAAGCTTTCTTT,CASSVRDRGMNTEAFF
.,TRBJ2-7,TRBV6-5,TRBD1,TGTGCCAGCAGTAAACGGGACAGTTCCTACGAGCAGTACTTC,CASSKRDSSYEQYF
.,TRBJ2-2,TRBV19,.,TGTGCCAGTAAGGTGGGGGGAGTAGGTGGCAGTTGGAACACCGGGGAGCTGTTTTTT,CASKVGGVGGSWNTGELFF
.,TRBJ2-3,TRBV7-2,TRBD1,TGTGCCAGCAGCTCCTACAGGGGGCGCGCAGATACGCAGTATTTT,CASSSYRGRADTQYF
.,TRBJ2-7,TRBV7-3,.,TGTGCCAGCAGCCGCGAGGGCGGCCCCTCCTACGAGCAGTACTTC,CASSREGGPSYEQYF
.,TRBJ2-3,TRBV5-1,.,TGCGCCAGCAGCGCCGGACAGTCGGGCACAGATACGCAGTATTTT,CASSAGQSGTDTQYF
.,TRBJ1-2,TRBV6-5,TRBD1,TGTGCCAGCAGTGGACGACAGGGGGCTGGGGGCTACACCTTC,CASSGRQGAGGYTF
.,TRBJ2-1,TRBV28,.,TGTGCCAGCAGTCTGAGGTTGGAGCAGTTCTTC,CASSLRLEQFF
.,TRBJ2-2,TRBV28,TRBD2,TGTGCCAGCAAACGGGGGGCCGGGGAGCTGTTTTTT,CASKRGAGELFF
.,TRBJ1-1,TRBV29-1,.,TGCAGCGTTGTCCCGAATCGGGAAAACACTGAAGCTTTCTTT,CSVVPNRENTEAFF